Each of the 25 T cell receptor beta chains below was sequenced from the same sample in a study of cytomegalovirus exposure and HLA in healthy donors. PCR involved 60 Vbeta and 13 Jbeta primers. Assay: immunoSEQ multiplex PCR; the TCRdb copy retains only in-frame clones and omits some. The sample yields approximately 120,000 clones, about four fifths seen once. Sequencing was performed on PBMCs. The receptors shown here come from a man aged 35-49 years in good health and CMV-seronegative.

The rearrangement uses TRBV7-8 and TRBJ1-6, with 10 bases aligning to TRBD1. CDR1 and CDR2 from the germline V gene are SGHVS and FQNEAQ. The CDR3 totals 18 residues. J gave up 1 base and V 5 bases, and 8 bases lay outside the gene matches. The CDR3 loop is CASSPRDRGSSYNSPLHF. CDR3 DNA: TGTGCCAGCAGCCCCCGGGACAGGGGATCGTCCTATAATTCACCCCTCCACTTT.

This chain connects TRBV9 to TRBJ1-2; 9 bases match TRBD1. The CDR3 totals 13 residues. Trimming cost V 2 bases and J 8 bases; bases outside gene matches: 4. Germline values: CDR1 SGDLS, CDR2 YYNGEE. CDR3 in amino acids: CASSVGDREGYTF. The DNA for the CDR3 is TGTGCCAGCAGCGTCGGGGACAGGGAGGGCTACACCTTC.

The CDR3 here is CASKPPGQGPEQYF. The CDR3 coding sequence is TGTGCCAGCAAGCCACCGGGACAGGGTCCCGAGCAGTACTTC. V and J are TRBV6-5 and TRBJ2-7; 9 nucleotides align to TRBD1. CDR3 length: 14 amino acids. Trimming removed 7 bases from V and 6 bases from J; junction bases left unmatched: 10. Germline values: CDR1 MNHEY, CDR2 SVGAGI.

As to this clone: Other DNA sequences of this sample code for an identical CDR3. CDR3 sequence (DNA): TGTGCCAGTAGTATAGGGTCGGCTGGGAGGGCCAATTCACCCCTCCACTTT. Translating gives CASSIGSAGRANSPLHF. The chain uses TRBV19 and TRBJ1-6; D call uncertain. Trimming cost V 1 base and J 7 bases, with 17 bases left between them. The CDR3 is 17 residues long. Germline CDR1 LNHDA, CDR2 SQIVND (reference sequence).

The genes are TRBV7-3 and TRBJ2-1; perhaps TRBD2 as D (5 bases). The germline V gene encodes CDR1 SGHTA and CDR2 FQGTGA. The V end was cut by 1 base, the J end by 0 bases, with 7 bases between. This CDR3 comprises 15 residues. CDR3 in DNA: TGTGCCAGCAGCTTAATAAGCGGCTCCTACAATGAGCAGTTCTTC. This gives the protein CASSLISGSYNEQFF. Full variable domain (outside the CDR3, taken from reference TRBV7-3 and TRBJ2-1): GAGVSQTPSNKVTEKGKYVELRCDPISGHTALYWYRQSLGQGPEFLIYFQGTGAADDSGLPNDRFFAVRPEGSVSTLKIQRTERGDSAVYLCASSLISGSYNEQFFGPGTRLTVL.

A few counts support this clone. The V gene is TRBV5-8, the J gene TRBJ1-5; a possible D gene is TRBD1 (5 bases). Germline values: CDR1 SGHTS, CDR2 YDEGEE. The V end lost 0 bases, the J end lost 6 bases, and 13 bases lay between the germline ends. The CDR3 has 15 amino acids. CDR3 in DNA: TGTGCCAGCAGCTTGGAAGACAGACGAGGTCAGCCCCAGCATTTT. It is translated as CASSLEDRRGQPQHF.

This clone was seen only once. The J gene is TRBJ1-1, the V gene TRBV7-8, with D unresolved. The CDR3 spans 13 residues. Germline V gene sequence: CDR1 SGHVS, CDR2 FQNEAQ. V was cut by 10 bases and J by 0 bases, with 12 bases left in between. The CDR3 DNA sequence: TGTGCCATAGCAGAGATTATGAACACTGAAGCTTTCTTT. Its protein is CAIAEIMNTEAFF. The complete variable domain, with remaining parts taken from reference TRBV7-8 and TRBJ1-1, reads GAGVSQSPRYKVAKRGQDVALRCDPISGHVSLFWYQQALGQGPEFLTYFQNEAQLDKSGLPSDRFFAERPEGSVSTLKIQRTQQEDSAVYLCAIAEIMNTEAFFGQGTRLTVV.

The CDR3 coding sequence is TGTGCCAGCAGCTTAGTTATGGGACTCCAGGGCTCCTACGAGCAGTACTTC. Encoded protein: CASSLVMGLQGSYEQYF. This sequence joins TRBV7-8 and TRBJ2-7; TRBD2 might be the D (6 bases). V lost 1 base and J lost 0, with 16 bases in between. Germline V gives CDR1 SGHVS, CDR2 FQNEAQ. CDR3 size: 17 residues. The entire variable domain, with the rest obtained from reference TRBV7-8 and TRBJ2-7, is as follows: GAGVSQSPRYKVAKRGQDVALRCDPISGHVSLFWYQQALGQGPEFLTYFQNEAQLDKSGLPSDRFFAERPEGSVSTLKIQRTQQEDSAVYLCASSLVMGLQGSYEQYFGPGTRLTVT.

This chain uses TRBV4-3 with TRBJ1-2; D is uncertain. Germline V CDR1 and CDR2: LGHNA, YSLEER. The CDR3 covers 14 residues. The ends were cut back, 1 base at V and 4 bases at J, with 10 bases in the middle. The CDR3 DNA sequence: TGCGCCAGCAGCCAAGGGCTAGTCGGCTATGGCTACACCTTC. Its translation is CASSQGLVGYGYTF.

J is TRBJ1-5 and V is TRBV10-3, with 11 bases fitting TRBD1. The ends lost 6 bases at V and 5 bases at J; junction bases unmatched: 3. The CDR3 loop spans 14 amino acids. Germline V gene lookup returns CDR1 ENHRY and CDR2 SYGVKD. The CDR3 spells CAISSGQGDQPQHF. The CDR3 DNA sequence: TGTGCCATCAGCTCGGGACAGGGGGATCAGCCCCAGCATTTT.

In this sample, this clone turned up a few times. The J gene is TRBJ1-2, the V gene TRBV9, with D hard to call. V lost 5 bases and J 4 bases, leaving 15 bases between the germline ends. The CDR3 length is 14 residues. CDR1 and CDR2 from the germline V gene are SGDLS and YYNGEE. DNA of the CDR3: TGTGCCAGCAGGAGGGAACCTCCTAGCTATGGCTACACCTTC. Its translation: CASRREPPSYGYTF.

The V gene is TRBV19, the J gene TRBJ1-1; D remains unclear. Germline-derived CDR1 and CDR2 are LNHDA and SQIVND (reference sequence). The CDR3 runs 13 residues. With 3 bases removed from V and 3 bases from J, the gap between germline ends came to 8 bases. CDR3 nucleotide sequence: TGTGCCAGTAGTATTGGTTACTACACTGAAGCTTTCTTT. Protein product: CASSIGYYTEAFF. The variable domain in full, with the rest retrieved from reference TRBV19 and TRBJ1-1, is DGGITQSPKYLFRKEGQNVTLSCEQNLNHDAMYWYRQDPGQGLRLIYYSQIVNDFQKGDIAEGYSVSREKKESFPLTVTSAQKNPTAFYLCASSIGYYTEAFFGQGTRLTVV.

The gene calls are TRBV7-9 and TRBJ2-6; D is perhaps TRBD2 (6 bases). CDR1 is SEHNR, CDR2 FQNEAQ, per germline (reference sequence). The CDR3 is made up of 16 amino acids. Deletions cut 8 bases from V and 2 bases from J, with 16 bases between. The CDR3 loop reads CASGGTVAPGANVLTF. The CDR3 DNA sequence: TGTGCCAGCGGAGGGACCGTGGCCCCTGGGGCCAACGTCCTGACTTTC. Looking up the rest from reference TRBV7-9 and TRBJ2-6 gives the full variable domain: DTGVSQNPRHKITKRGQNVTFRCDPISEHNRLYWYRQTLGQGPEFLTYFQNEAQLEKSRLLSDRFSAERPKGSFSTLEIQRTEQGDSAMYLCASGGTVAPGANVLTFGAGSRLTVL.

The V and J genes are TRBV7-9 and TRBJ2-1, with a tentative D call TRBD2 (5 bases). Germline CDR1 SEHNR, CDR2 FQNEAQ (reference sequence). V was pared by 1 base and J by 8 bases, with 6 bases between. The CDR3 has 12 amino acids. The CDR3: CASSLVGDEQFF. The CDR3 DNA is TGTGCCAGCAGCTTAGTCGGGGATGAGCAGTTCTTC.

Only one count was recorded for this clone. The chain recombines TRBV10-1 with TRBJ1-5, with D possibly matching TRBD1 (6 bases). Trimming cost V 6 bases and J 0 bases, with 9 bases left between them. CDR1 and CDR2 (germline): WNHNN, SYGVQD (reference sequence). The CDR3 contains 14 residues. The CDR3 bases are TGCGCCAGCAGGGGGACACCTAGCAATCAGCCCCAGCATTTT. It specifies CASRGTPSNQPQHF.

The J gene is TRBJ2-7, the V gene TRBV5-1, with no clear D. The CDR3 has 15 residues. CDR1 SGHRS and CDR2 YFSETQ come from the germline V gene. V was pared by 1 base and J by 4 bases, with 15 bases between. The CDR3 region has the DNA TGCGCCAGCAGCTTGCATTCCGAGGTGGGTTACGAGCAGTACTTC. Amino acids: CASSLHSEVGYEQYF.

The rearrangement links TRBV9 to TRBJ1-5, with a weak D call TRBD1 (6 bases). The V and J ends lost 0 bases and 6 bases respectively, with 10 bases between them. This CDR3 comprises 14 residues. The germline V gene has CDR1 SGDLS and CDR2 YYNGEE. The CDR3 spells CASSVGGGGQPQHF. CDR3 bases: TGTGCCAGCAGCGTAGGGGGAGGGGGTCAGCCCCAGCATTTT. Based on the CDR3 plus reference TRBV9 and TRBJ1-5, the full variable domain is DSGVTQTPKHLITATGQRVTLRCSPRSGDLSVYWYQQSLDQGLQFLIQYYNGEERAKGNILERFSAQQFPDLHSELNLSSLELGDSALYFCASSVGGGGQPQHFGDGTRLSIL.

This sequence joins TRBV9 and TRBJ1-3, with D maybe TRBD1 (5 bases). Germline V gives CDR1 SGDLS, CDR2 YYNGEE. This CDR3 region has 18 residues. V gave up 3 bases and J gave up 0 bases, with 19 bases separating them. CDR3 DNA sequence: TGTGCCAGCAGCGGAGGAACCGACAGCTTCTCCTCTGGAAACACCATATATTTT. Protein: CASSGGTDSFSSGNTIYF.

The V gene is TRBV29-1, the J gene TRBJ1-5; maybe TRBD1 (5 bases). V lost 7 bases and J 5 bases, leaving 21 bases between the germline ends. Germline loops: CDR1 SQVTM, CDR2 ANQGSEA. This CDR3 contains 15 residues. The CDR3 DNA reads TGCAGCGCCAGGGTATCGGCTCAGGGCTATCAGCCCCAGCATTTT. It is translated as CSARVSAQGYQPQHF.

The sample holds a few counts of this clone. This chain links TRBV29-1 with TRBJ2-2, with a tentative D call TRBD1 (6 bases). The CDR3 contains 14 residues. Trimming shortened V by 3 bases and J by 8 bases, and 16 bases separated the two germline ends. Per the germline V gene, CDR1 is SQVTM and CDR2 is ANQGSEA. The CDR3 nucleotides read TGCAGCGTTGAGCGTATACAGGGTACGGGGGAGCTGTTTTTT. Residues: CSVERIQGTGELFF.

The J gene is TRBJ2-3, the V gene TRBV7-3; weak D call: TRBD2 (6 bases). Trimming pared 0 bases from V and 6 bases from J, leaving 13 bases between. CDR3 length: 15 residues. Germline V lookup: CDR1 SGHTA, CDR2 FQGTGA. CDR3 region: CASSLTWGVGDTQYF. CDR3 sequence (DNA): TGTGCCAGCAGCTTAACGTGGGGGGTGGGGGATACGCAGTATTTT. Drawing the rest from reference TRBV7-3 and TRBJ2-3, the complete variable domain is GAGVSQTPSNKVTEKGKYVELRCDPISGHTALYWYRQSLGQGPEFLIYFQGTGAADDSGLPNDRFFAVRPEGSVSTLKIQRTERGDSAVYLCASSLTWGVGDTQYFGPGTRLTVL.

Comment on this clone: Germline is not matched at one junction end, which may reflect a read error. The genes are TRBV28 and TRBJ1-2; D is perhaps TRBD1 (5 bases). The CDR3 is 12 residues long. The germline V gene has CDR1 MDHEN and CDR2 SYDVKM. CDR3 DNA: TGTGCCAGCAGTTTTCTAGGGGATGGCCACACCTTC. It encodes CASSFLGDGHTF.

This rearrangement joins TRBV6-1 to TRBJ1-1; D is perhaps TRBD1 (5 bases). V was cut by 5 bases and J by 4 bases, with 11 bases left in between. The CDR3 runs 13 residues. The germline V gene encodes CDR1 MNHNS and CDR2 SASEGT. The CDR3 sequence is CASSRTGGTEAFF. CDR3 nucleotides: TGTGCCAGCAGTCGAACGGGGGGCACTGAAGCTTTCTTT.

The rearrangement joins TRBV5-1 to TRBJ2-3; 9 bases agree with TRBD2. CDR1 and CDR2 from the germline V gene are SGHRS and YFSETQ. This CDR3 is 14 amino acids long. V shed 5 bases and J 4 bases; nucleotides not matched to a gene: 5. Written as DNA, the CDR3 is TGCGCCAGCAGGGATAGCGGGAGCGCAGATACGCAGTATTTT. As protein: CASRDSGSADTQYF. Drawing the rest from reference TRBV5-1 and TRBJ2-3, the complete variable domain is KAGVTQTPRYLIKTRGQQVTLSCSPISGHRSVSWYQQTPGQGLQFLFEYFSETQRNKGNFPGRFSGRQFSNSRSEMNVSTLELGDSALYLCASRDSGSADTQYFGPGTRLTVL.

This chain links TRBV18 with TRBJ2-7; 7 bases match TRBD2. Germline assignment: CDR1 KGHSH and CDR2 LQKENI. Unmatched junction bases numbered 5, after V lost 0 bases and J lost 3 bases. The CDR3 contains 15 residues. CDR3 protein: CASSPPGRVYYEQYF. CDR3 DNA: TGTGCCAGCTCACCACCGGGGAGGGTATACTACGAGCAGTACTTC.